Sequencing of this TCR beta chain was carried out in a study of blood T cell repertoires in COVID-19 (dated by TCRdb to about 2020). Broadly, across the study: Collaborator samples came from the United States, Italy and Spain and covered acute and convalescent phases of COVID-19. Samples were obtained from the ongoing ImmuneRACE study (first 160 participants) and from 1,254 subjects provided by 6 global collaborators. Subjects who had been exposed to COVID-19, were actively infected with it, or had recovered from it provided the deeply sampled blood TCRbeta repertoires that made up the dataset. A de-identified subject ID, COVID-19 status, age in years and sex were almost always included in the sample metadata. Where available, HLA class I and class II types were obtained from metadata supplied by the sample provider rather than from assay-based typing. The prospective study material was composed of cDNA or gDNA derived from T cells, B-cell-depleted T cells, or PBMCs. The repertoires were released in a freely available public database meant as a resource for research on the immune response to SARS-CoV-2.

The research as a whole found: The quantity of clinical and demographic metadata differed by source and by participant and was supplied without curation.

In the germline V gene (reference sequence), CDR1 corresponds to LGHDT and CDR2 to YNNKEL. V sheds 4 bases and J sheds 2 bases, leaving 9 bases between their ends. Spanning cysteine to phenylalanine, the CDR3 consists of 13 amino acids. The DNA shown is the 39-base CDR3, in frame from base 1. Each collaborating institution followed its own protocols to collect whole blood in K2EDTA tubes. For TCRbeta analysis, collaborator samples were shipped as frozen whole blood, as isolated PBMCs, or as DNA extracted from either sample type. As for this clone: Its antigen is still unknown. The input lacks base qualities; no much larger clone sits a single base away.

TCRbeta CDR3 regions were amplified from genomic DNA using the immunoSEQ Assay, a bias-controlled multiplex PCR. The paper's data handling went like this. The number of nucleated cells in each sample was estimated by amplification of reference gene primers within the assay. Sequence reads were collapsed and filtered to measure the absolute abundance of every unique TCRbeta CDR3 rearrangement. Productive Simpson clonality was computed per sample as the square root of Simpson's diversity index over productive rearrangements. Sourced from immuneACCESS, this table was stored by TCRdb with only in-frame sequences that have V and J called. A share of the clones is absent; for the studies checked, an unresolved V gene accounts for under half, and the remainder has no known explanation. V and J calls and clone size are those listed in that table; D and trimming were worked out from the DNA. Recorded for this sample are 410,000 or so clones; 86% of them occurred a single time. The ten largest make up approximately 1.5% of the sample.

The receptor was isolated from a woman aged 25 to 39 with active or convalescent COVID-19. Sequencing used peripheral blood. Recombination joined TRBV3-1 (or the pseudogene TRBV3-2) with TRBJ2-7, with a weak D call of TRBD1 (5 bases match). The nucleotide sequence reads TGTGCCAGCAGCCCGGCAGGGACCTACGAGCAGTACTTC. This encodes CASSPAGTYEQYF.